The 22 T cell receptor beta chains below all came from one sample that was sequenced in a study of control samples from healthy donors and cancer patients. TCRdb's copy holds only in-frame clones and misses some; the assay was immunoSEQ multiplex PCR. The data contain under 200,000 clones, 92% of them singletons. The sample consisted of blood. These receptors all come from a woman aged 30 to 39 in good health.

The rearrangement uses TRBV7-9 and TRBJ2-1, with 10 bases identical to TRBD2. In germline, CDR1 is SEHNR, CDR2 FQNEAQ (reference sequence). With V trimmed by 5 bases and J by 6 bases, 7 bases remained unmatched. This CDR3 comprises 15 residues. This CDR3 is CASSPESGRGNEQFF. The CDR3 nucleotides are TGTGCCAGCAGCCCCGAGAGCGGGAGGGGCAATGAGCAGTTCTTC.

The CDR3 DNA reads as TGCGCCAGCAGCTCGGAGGCTGGACAGCTTAATGAAAAACTGTTTTTT. It specifies CASSSEAGQLNEKLFF. The rearrangement joins TRBV5-1 to TRBJ1-4; D might be TRBD1 (6 bases). Germline CDR1 SGHRS, CDR2 YFSETQ. The CDR3 spans 16 residues. Trimming removed 3 bases at V and 4 bases at J, with 16 bases between.

CDR3 nucleotides: TGTGCCAGCTCACATAGCGACAAATACAATGAGCAGTTCTTC. This sequence encodes CASSHSDKYNEQFF. The chain links TRBV18 to TRBJ2-1, with D possibly TRBD2 on 5 matching bases. Germline V gene lookup returns CDR1 KGHSH and CDR2 LQKENI. V was clipped by 4 bases and J by 4 bases, with 11 bases between them. This CDR3 spans 14 amino acids.

The chain carries TRBV28 and TRBJ1-2; TRBD1 might be the D (5 bases). Trimming took off 3 bases at V and 4 bases at J, with 24 bases between the two ends. Germline CDR1 reads MDHEN; CDR2 reads SYDVKM. The CDR3 is made up of 18 amino acids. CDR3 amino acids: CASSFPLRGGIFPYGYTF. The DNA for the CDR3 is TGTGCCAGCAGTTTCCCCCTCCGGGGGGGAATTTTTCCCTATGGCTACACCTTC.

The chain couples TRBV6-5 to TRBJ2-3, with D possibly matching TRBD1 (5 bases). Germline lookup yields CDR1 MNHEY and CDR2 SVGAGI. The germline V and J ends were trimmed by 6 bases and 0 bases, with 13 bases remaining between them. CDR3 length: 15 residues. The CDR3 nucleotides are TGTGCCAGCAGGGGCCCCAGGGTAAGCACAGATACGCAGTATTTT. It translates to CASRGPRVSTDTQYF.

This chain links TRBV2 with TRBJ2-5; D gene unclear. From germline, CDR1 is SNHLY and CDR2 FYNNEI. V shed 6 bases and J shed 9 bases, with 14 bases lying between them. This CDR3 comprises 12 residues. This CDR3 is CASRTVGSPQYF. The DNA of the CDR3 is TGTGCCAGCAGGACGGTAGGAAGTCCCCAGTACTTC.

The rearrangement uses TRBV5-1 and TRBJ1-6; D unclear. The length of the CDR3 is 15 residues. With 0 bases removed from V and 9 bases from J, the gap between germline ends came to 13 bases. Germline values: CDR1 SGHRS, CDR2 YFSETQ. This chain's CDR3 is CASSLEGISSSPLHF. CDR3 bases: TGCGCCAGCAGCTTGGAGGGCATTTCATCTTCACCCCTCCACTTT.

J is TRBJ1-1 and V is TRBV2; 11 positions agree with TRBD1. The CDR3 has 15 residues. The trim removed 4 bases at V and 0 bases at J, leaving 1 base unmatched. Germline CDR1 SNHLY, CDR2 FYNNEI. CDR3 protein: CASSGGQGVNTEAFF. The CDR3 DNA reads TGTGCCAGCAGTGGGGGACAGGGGGTGAACACTGAAGCTTTCTTT.

The chain couples TRBV18 to TRBJ2-6, with D perhaps TRBD1 (5 bases). CDR1 KGHSH and CDR2 LQKENI come from the germline V gene. The CDR3 extends over 17 amino acids. The V gene lost 3 bases and the J gene lost 2 bases, with 14 bases spanning the gap. The CDR3 protein is CASSPLRGHPGANVLTF. The CDR3, as DNA: TGTGCCAGCTCACCTCTAAGGGGCCACCCTGGGGCCAACGTCCTGACTTTC.

V usage is TRBV7-3 and J usage is TRBJ2-1; possibly TRBD2 for D (6 bases). The CDR3 runs to 18 residues. V was pared by 0 bases and J by 5 bases, with 20 bases between. CDR1 is SGHTA, CDR2 FQGTGA, per germline. CDR3 region: CASSLTWHGGGKNNEQFF. The DNA of the CDR3 is TGTGCCAGCAGCTTAACATGGCATGGCGGAGGGAAGAACAATGAGCAGTTCTTC.

This rearrangement joins TRBV28 to TRBJ2-7; D gene ambiguous. The CDR3 consists of 12 residues. V was pared by 1 base and J by 6 bases, with 7 bases between. Germline-derived CDR1 and CDR2 are MDHEN and SYDVKM. The CDR3: CASSLYAGEQYF. CDR3 coding DNA: TGTGCCAGCAGTTTATATGCAGGCGAGCAGTACTTC.

The chain recombines TRBV18 with TRBJ2-1; 15 bases fit TRBD2. V shed 7 bases, J shed 7 bases, and the junction held 5 bases outside the gene matches. The CDR3 spans 15 residues. CDR1 and CDR2 (germline): KGHSH, LQKENI. In DNA form, the CDR3 reads TGTGCCAGCTTATCCGGGACTAGCGGGAGGAATGAGCAGTTCTTC. Protein product: CASLSGTSGRNEQFF.

The chain combines TRBV6-6 with TRBJ1-2; D is uncertain. The CDR3 contains 13 residues. Between the trimmed V and J ends, which lost 10 bases and 6 bases, there was a span of 18 bases. Germline lookup yields CDR1 MNHNY and CDR2 SVGAGI (reference sequence). The CDR3 region is CATVPDTTHGYTF. CDR3 coding DNA: TGTGCCACCGTACCCGACACCACACATGGCTACACCTTC.

The V gene is TRBV5-4, the J gene TRBJ1-2; 7 nucleotides line up with TRBD1. V was clipped by 0 bases and J by 8 bases; unmatched bases: 7. Germline assignment: CDR1 SGHNT and CDR2 YYREEE (reference sequence). The CDR3 length is 14 residues. The CDR3 coding sequence is TGTGCCAGCAGCTTGGATACAGGGGTTTTCGGCTACACCTTC. It specifies CASSLDTGVFGYTF.

This sequence joins TRBV6-4 and TRBJ2-3; 7 bases map to TRBD2. There are 15 residues in the CDR3. Germline V lookup: CDR1 MRHNA, CDR2 SNTAGT. V shed 2 bases, J shed 0 bases, and the junction held 2 bases outside the gene matches. CDR3 sequence reads: CASSDTSASTDTQYF. CDR3 nucleotides: TGTGCCAGCAGTGACACTAGCGCTAGCACAGATACGCAGTATTTT.

This chain uses TRBV28 with TRBJ2-7; 12 nucleotides align to TRBD2. CDR3 length equals 15 residues. V gave up 5 bases and J gave up 6 bases; unmatched junction bases: 8. Germline V gene data show CDR1 as MDHEN and CDR2 as SYDVKM. CDR3 nucleotide sequence: TGTGCCAGCAGTGACGTCCGACTAGCGGGAGCCGAGCAGTACTTC. It is translated as CASSDVRLAGAEQYF.

This clone was observed a few times. V is TRBV7-9 and J is TRBJ2-7; D may be TRBD2 (5 bases). Germline lookup yields CDR1 SEHNR and CDR2 FQNEAQ (reference sequence). This CDR3 is built from 15 residues. Trimming removed 0 bases at V and 5 bases at J, with 14 bases between. The CDR3 reads CASSLAVGAFNEQYF. CDR3 nucleotides: TGTGCCAGCAGCTTAGCGGTGGGAGCGTTTAACGAGCAGTACTTC.

This clone occurred once. CDR3 amino acids: CSARLAAGELFF. CDR3 nucleotides: TGCAGCGCCAGACTAGCCGCCGGGGAGCTGTTTTTT. V is TRBV29-1 and J is TRBJ2-2; 7 nucleotides align to TRBD2. Germline CDR1 reads SQVTM; CDR2 reads ANQGSEA. There are 12 residues in the CDR3. Trimming cost V 7 bases and J 6 bases; bases outside gene matches: 5.

This chain connects TRBV27 to TRBJ1-2; 8 nucleotides match TRBD1. In germline, CDR1 is MNHEY, CDR2 SMNVEV (reference sequence). The CDR3 sequence is 16 residues long. V was pared by 2 bases and J by 3 bases, with 8 bases of the junction left unmatched. CDR3 in DNA: TGTGCCAGCAGTTTAGGCAGGGGGCTAAGAGACTATGGCTACACCTTC. It specifies CASSLGRGLRDYGYTF.

The genes are TRBV28 and TRBJ1-6; the match to TRBD1 covers 9 bases. The germline CDR1 and CDR2 sequences are MDHEN and SYDVKM. This CDR3 is built from 16 residues. Germline trimming cut 5 bases from V and 8 bases from J; bases unmatched to any gene: 10. The CDR3 here is CASSAPGQGRHSPLHF. In nucleotides, the CDR3 is TGTGCCAGCAGTGCCCCCGGACAGGGGCGGCATTCACCCCTCCACTTT.

The chain employs TRBV20-1 and TRBJ1-1; D is uncertain. The V gene lost 3 bases and the J gene lost 4 bases, with 12 bases spanning the gap. The CDR3 runs to 13 residues. Germline-derived CDR1 and CDR2 are DFQATT and SNEGSKA (reference sequence). CDR3 nucleotide sequence: TGCAGTGCTAGTAAGGAGGGTCGCACTGAAGCTTTCTTT. This gives the protein CSASKEGRTEAFF.

The chain carries TRBV19 and TRBJ1-2; a possible D gene is TRBD1 (5 bases). Germline lookup yields CDR1 LNHDA and CDR2 SQIVND (reference sequence). The CDR3 spans 15 residues. Trimming took off 3 bases at V and 5 bases at J, with 16 bases between the two ends. The CDR3 is CASSIPTGEEYGYTF. The CDR3 coding sequence is TGTGCCAGTAGTATTCCCACGGGGGAGGAGTATGGCTACACCTTC.